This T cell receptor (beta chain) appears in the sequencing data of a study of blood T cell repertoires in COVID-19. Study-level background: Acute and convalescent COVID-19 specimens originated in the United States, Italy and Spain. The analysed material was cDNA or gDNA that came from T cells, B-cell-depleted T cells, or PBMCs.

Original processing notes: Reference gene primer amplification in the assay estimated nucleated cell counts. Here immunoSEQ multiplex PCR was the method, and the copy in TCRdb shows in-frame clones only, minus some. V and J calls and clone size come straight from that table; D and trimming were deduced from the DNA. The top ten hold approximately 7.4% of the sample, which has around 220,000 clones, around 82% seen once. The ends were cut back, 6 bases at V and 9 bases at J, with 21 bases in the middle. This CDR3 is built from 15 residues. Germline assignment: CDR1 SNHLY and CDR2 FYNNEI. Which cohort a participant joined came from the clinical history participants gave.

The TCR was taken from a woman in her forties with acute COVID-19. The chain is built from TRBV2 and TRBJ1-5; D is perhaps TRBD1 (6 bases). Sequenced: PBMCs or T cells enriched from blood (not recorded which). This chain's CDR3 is CASRRLTGGQGPQHF. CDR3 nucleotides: TGTGCCAGCAGGCGCCTGACAGGAGGCCAAGGGCCCCAGCATTTT.